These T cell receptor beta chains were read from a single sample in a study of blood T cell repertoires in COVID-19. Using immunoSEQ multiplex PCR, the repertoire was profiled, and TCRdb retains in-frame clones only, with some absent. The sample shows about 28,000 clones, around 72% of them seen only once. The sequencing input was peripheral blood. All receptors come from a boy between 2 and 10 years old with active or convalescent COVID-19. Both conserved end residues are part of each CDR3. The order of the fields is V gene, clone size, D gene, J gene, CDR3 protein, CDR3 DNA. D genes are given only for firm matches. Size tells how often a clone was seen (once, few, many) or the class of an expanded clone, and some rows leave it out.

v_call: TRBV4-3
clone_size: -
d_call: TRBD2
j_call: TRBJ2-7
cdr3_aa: CASSPTSGSDEQYF
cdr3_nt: TGCGCCAGCAGCCCGACTAGCGGGAGCGACGAGCAGTACTTC

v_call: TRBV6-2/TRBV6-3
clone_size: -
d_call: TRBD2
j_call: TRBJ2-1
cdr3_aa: CASSSRLAGYNEQFF
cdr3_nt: TGTGCCAGCAGTTCGAGACTAGCGGGTTACAATGAGCAGTTCTTC

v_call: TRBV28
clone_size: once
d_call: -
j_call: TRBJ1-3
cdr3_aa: CASSLGAQGTFGLAGNTIYF
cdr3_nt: TGTGCCAGCAGTTTAGGGGCCCAGGGCACGTTCGGACTAGCTGGAAACACCATATATTTT

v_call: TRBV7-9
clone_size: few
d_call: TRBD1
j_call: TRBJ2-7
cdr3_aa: CASSTGTGFNEQYF
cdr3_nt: TGTGCCAGCAGCACCGGGACAGGTTTCAACGAGCAGTACTTC

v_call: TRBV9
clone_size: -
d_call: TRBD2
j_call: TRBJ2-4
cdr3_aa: CASSVGVAGVRYF
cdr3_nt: TGTGCCAGCAGCGTAGGGGTAGCGGGAGTTAGGTACTTC

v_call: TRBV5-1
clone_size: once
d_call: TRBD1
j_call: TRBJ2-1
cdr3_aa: CASSPGQGLSEQFF
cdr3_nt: TGCGCCAGCAGCCCGGGACAGGGTCTATCTGAGCAGTTCTTC

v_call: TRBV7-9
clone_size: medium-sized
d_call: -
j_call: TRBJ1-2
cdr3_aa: CASSLAAGQGLGYTF
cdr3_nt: TGTGCCAGCAGCTTAGCAGCGGGCCAGGGCCTCGGCTACACCTTC

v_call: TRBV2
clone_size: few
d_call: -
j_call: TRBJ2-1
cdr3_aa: CASSEVGAWGEQFF
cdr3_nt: TGTGCCAGCAGTGAGGTAGGGGCTTGGGGTGAGCAGTTCTTC

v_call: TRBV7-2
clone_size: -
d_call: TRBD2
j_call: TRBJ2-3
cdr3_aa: CASSTRLAGSTDTQYF
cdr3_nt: TGTGCCAGCAGCACCCGACTAGCGGGAAGCACAGATACGCAGTATTTT

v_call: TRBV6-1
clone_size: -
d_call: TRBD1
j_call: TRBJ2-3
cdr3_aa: CASREERTGSKADTQYF
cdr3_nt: TGTGCCAGCAGAGAAGAGCGGACAGGGTCGAAGGCAGATACGCAGTATTTT

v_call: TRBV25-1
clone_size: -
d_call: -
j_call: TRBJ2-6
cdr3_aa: CASSERGPFGGANVLTF
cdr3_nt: TGTGCCAGCAGTGAAAGGGGCCCGTTTGGTGGGGCCAACGTCCTGACTTTC

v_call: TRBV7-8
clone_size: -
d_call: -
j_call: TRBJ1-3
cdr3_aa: CASSLRGGTIYF
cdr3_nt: TGTGCCAGCAGCTTAAGGGGAGGCACCATATATTTT

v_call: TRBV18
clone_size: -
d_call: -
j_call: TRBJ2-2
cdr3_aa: CASSARGPATGELFF
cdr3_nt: TGTGCCAGCTCAGCCAGAGGTCCGGCCACCGGGGAGCTGTTTTTT

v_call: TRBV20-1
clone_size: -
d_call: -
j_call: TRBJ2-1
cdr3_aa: CSASFDNEQFF
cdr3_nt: TGCAGTGCTAGTTTCGACAATGAGCAGTTCTTC

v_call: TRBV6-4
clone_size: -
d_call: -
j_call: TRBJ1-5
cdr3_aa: CASSHGVNQPQHF
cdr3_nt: TGTGCCAGCAGCCATGGAGTCAATCAGCCCCAGCATTTT

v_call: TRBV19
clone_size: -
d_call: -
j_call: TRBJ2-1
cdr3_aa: CASSRTTGTKSYNEQFF
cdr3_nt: TGTGCCAGTAGTCGTACCACAGGGACTAAGTCCTACAATGAGCAGTTCTTC

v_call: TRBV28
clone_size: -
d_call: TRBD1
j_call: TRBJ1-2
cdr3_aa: CASVPPGTGRYGYTF
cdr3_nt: TGTGCCAGCGTCCCTCCCGGGACAGGGCGCTATGGCTACACCTTC

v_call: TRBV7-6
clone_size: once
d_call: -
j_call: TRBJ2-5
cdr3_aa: CASSLERETQYF
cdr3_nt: TGTGCCAGCAGCTTAGAGCGGGAGACCCAGTACTTC

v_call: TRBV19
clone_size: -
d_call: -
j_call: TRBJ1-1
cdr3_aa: CASSIDEGIQGMNTEAFF
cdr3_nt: TGTGCCAGTAGTATCGATGAGGGAATCCAGGGGATGAACACTGAAGCTTTCTTT

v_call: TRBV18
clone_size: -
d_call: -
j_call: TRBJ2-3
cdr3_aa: CASSPIRDTQYF
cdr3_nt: TGTGCCAGCTCACCTATTAGAGATACGCAGTATTTT

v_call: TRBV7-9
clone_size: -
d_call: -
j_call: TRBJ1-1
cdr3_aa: CASSSSIGSNTEAFF
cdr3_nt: TGTGCCAGCAGCTCCTCGATAGGGAGTAACACTGAAGCTTTCTTT

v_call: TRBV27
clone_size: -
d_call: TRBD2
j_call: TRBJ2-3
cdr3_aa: CASSLGGGYTDTQYF
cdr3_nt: TGTGCCAGCAGTTTAGGCGGGGGTTACACAGATACGCAGTATTTT

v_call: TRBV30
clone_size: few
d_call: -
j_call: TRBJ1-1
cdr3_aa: CAWRRTGIGIFMNTEAFF
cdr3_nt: TGTGCCTGGCGAAGAACAGGGATAGGGATTTTCATGAACACTGAAGCTTTCTTT

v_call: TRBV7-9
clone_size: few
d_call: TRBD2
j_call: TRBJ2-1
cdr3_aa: CASGGGSYNEQFF
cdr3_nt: TGTGCCAGCGGCGGGGGATCCTACAATGAGCAGTTCTTC

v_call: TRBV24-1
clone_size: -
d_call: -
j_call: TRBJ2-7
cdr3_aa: CATSAGGSYEQYF
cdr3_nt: TGTGCCACCAGTGCCGGCGGATCCTACGAGCAGTACTTC

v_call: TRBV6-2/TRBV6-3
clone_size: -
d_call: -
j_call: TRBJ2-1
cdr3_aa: CASSYGGYNEQFF
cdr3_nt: TGTGCCAGCAGTTACGGCGGCTACAATGAGCAGTTCTTC

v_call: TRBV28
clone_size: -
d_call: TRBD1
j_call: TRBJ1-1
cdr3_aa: CASSLTGGMAFF
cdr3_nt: TGTGCCAGCAGCCTGACAGGGGGTATGGCTTTCTTT

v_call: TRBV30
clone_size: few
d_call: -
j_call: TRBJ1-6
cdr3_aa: CAWSGGGSPSPLHF
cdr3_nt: TGTGCCTGGAGTGGAGGAGGGTCCCCTTCACCCCTCCACTTT

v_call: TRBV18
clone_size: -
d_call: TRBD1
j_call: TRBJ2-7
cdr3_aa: CASSRRQGRSSYEQYF
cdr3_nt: TGTGCCAGCTCACGCCGACAGGGAAGGAGCTCCTACGAGCAGTACTTC

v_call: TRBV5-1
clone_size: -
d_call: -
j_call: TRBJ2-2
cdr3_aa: CASSVGQGSTGELFF
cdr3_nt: TGCGCCAGCAGCGTCGGCCAGGGCAGCACCGGGGAGCTGTTTTTT

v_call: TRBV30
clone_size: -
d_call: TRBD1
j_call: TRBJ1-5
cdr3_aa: CAWSVTKGVAGGSISNQPQHF
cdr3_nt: TGTGCCTGGAGTGTTACTAAAGGTGTGGCAGGGGGCTCAATCAGCAATCAGCCCCAGCATTTT

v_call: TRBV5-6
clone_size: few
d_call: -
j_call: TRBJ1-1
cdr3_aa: CASSLEGVAFF
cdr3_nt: TGTGCCAGCAGCTTGGAAGGGGTAGCTTTCTTT

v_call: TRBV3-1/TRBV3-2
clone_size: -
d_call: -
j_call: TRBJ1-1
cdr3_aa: CASSHLHSSEAFF
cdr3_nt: TGTGCCAGCAGCCACCTTCATAGCTCTGAAGCTTTCTTT

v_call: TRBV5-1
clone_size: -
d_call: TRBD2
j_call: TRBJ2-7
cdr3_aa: CASSRESGTSAYEQYF
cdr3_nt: TGCGCCAGCAGCCGGGAATCCGGGACTAGCGCCTACGAGCAGTACTTC

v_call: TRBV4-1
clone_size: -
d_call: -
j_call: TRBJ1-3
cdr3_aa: CASSQGGIQMDTIYF
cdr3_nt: TGCGCCAGCAGCCAAGGCGGGATACAAATGGACACCATATATTTT

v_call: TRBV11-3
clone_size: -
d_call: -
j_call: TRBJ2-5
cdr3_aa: CASSLESETQYF
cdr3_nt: TGTGCCAGCAGCTTAGAGTCGGAGACCCAGTACTTC

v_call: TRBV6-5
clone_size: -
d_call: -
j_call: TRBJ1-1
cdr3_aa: CASSYLTMNTEAFF
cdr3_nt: TGTGCCAGCAGTTATCTGACAATGAACACTGAAGCTTTCTTT

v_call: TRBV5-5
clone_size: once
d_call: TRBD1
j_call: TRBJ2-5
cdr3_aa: CASSLGTGVRETQYF
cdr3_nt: TGTGCCAGCAGCTTAGGGACAGGGGTCAGGGAGACCCAGTACTTC

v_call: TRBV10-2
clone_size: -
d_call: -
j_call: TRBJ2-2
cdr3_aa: CASRTGQNTGELFF
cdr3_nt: TGCGCCAGCCGTACAGGGCAGAACACCGGGGAGCTGTTTTTT

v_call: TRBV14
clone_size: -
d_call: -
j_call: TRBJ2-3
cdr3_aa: CACGATGVQDTQYF
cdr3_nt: TGTGCCTGCGGCGCGACGGGAGTTCAGGATACGCAGTATTTT

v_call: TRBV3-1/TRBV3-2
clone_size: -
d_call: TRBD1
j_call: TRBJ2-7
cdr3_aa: CASSLFGTGHEQYF
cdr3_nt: TGTGCCAGCAGCCTTTTCGGGACAGGTCACGAGCAGTACTTC

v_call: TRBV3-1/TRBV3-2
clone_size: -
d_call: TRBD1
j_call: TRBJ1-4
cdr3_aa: CASSQGGTGEKLFF
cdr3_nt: TGTGCCAGCAGCCAAGGCGGGACAGGTGAAAAACTGTTTTTT

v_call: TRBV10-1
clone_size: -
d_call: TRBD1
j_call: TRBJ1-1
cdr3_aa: CASSEYDRGSTEAFF
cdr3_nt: TGCGCCAGCAGTGAGTATGACAGGGGATCCACTGAAGCTTTCTTT

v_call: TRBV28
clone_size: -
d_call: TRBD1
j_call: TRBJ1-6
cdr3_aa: CASSLFAGTGENSPLHF
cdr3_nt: TGTGCCAGCAGTTTATTTGCCGGGACAGGGGAAAATTCACCCCTCCACTTT

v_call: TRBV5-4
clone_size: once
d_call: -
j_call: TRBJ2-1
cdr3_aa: CASSLRNEQFF
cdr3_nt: TGTGCCAGCAGCTTGCGGAATGAGCAGTTCTTC

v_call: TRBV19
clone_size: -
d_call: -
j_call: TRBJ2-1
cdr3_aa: CASRKTGIDEQFF
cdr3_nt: TGTGCCAGTAGGAAAACAGGTATCGATGAGCAGTTCTTC

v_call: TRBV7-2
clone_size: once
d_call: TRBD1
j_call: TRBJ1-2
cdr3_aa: CASSLVWGQGGGYTF
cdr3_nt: TGTGCCAGCAGCTTAGTATGGGGACAGGGAGGTGGCTACACCTTC

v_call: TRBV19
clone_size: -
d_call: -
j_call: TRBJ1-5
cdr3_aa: CASKEGGNQPQHF
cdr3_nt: TGTGCCAGTAAAGAGGGGGGCAATCAGCCCCAGCATTTT

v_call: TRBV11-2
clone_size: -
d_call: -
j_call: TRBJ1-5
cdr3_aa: CASSRGGTSNQPQHF
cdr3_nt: TGTGCCAGCAGCAGGGGGGGGACTAGCAATCAGCCCCAGCATTTT

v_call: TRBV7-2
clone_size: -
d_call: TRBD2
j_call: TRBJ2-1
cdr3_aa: CASSGASGVYNEQFF
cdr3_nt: TGTGCCAGCAGCGGTGCTAGCGGAGTCTACAATGAGCAGTTCTTC

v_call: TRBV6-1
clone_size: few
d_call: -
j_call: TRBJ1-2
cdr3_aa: CASSEAAGPFPYGYTF
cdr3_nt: TGTGCCAGCAGTGAAGCGGCAGGGCCCTTCCCTTATGGCTACACCTTC

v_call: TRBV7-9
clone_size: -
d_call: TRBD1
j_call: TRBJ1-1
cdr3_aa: CASSSTGGLTEAFF
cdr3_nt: TGTGCCAGCAGCTCGACAGGGGGTCTCACTGAAGCTTTCTTT

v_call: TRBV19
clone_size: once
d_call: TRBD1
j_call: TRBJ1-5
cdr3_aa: CASSLQGYQPQHF
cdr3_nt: TGTGCCAGTAGCCTACAGGGGTATCAGCCCCAGCATTTT

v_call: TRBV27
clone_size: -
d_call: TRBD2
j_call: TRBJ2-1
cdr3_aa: CASSYGLAGRGIYNEQFF
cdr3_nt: TGTGCCAGCAGTTACGGACTAGCGGGAAGAGGGATCTACAATGAGCAGTTCTTC

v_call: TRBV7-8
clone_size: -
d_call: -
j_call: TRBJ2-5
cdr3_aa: CASGGRHYQETQYF
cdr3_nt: TGTGCCAGCGGAGGGAGACATTACCAAGAGACCCAGTACTTC